The next 28 T cell receptor beta chains were all read from a single sample in a study of immune heterogeneity within non-small cell lung tumors. In a multiplex PCR, 32 V and 13 J primers amplified TCR beta CDR3. TCRdb itself ran the multiplex PCR reads through MiXCR, one entry per CDR3 protein. This sample has several thousand distinct CDR3 sequences, with under 20% found just once. Template was bulk tumor genomic DNA, 450 to 750 ng per sample. During surgery, each primary tumor gave multiple biopsies spaced as far apart as possible. Patients with untreated, newly diagnosed non-small cell lung cancer underwent curative surgery. Sequencing was done on a sample of lung tumor tissue. The receptors here all came from a man aged 45-65 years with non-small cell lung cancer.

In its sample, this clonotype is medium-sized. The gene calls are TRBV28 and TRBJ1-6, with D tentatively TRBD1 (6 bases). This CDR3 region has 16 residues. Germline-derived CDR1 and CDR2 are MDHEN and SYDVKM. The V end lost 4 bases, the J end lost 1 base, and 11 bases lay between the germline ends. CDR3 protein: CASSSPRGSYNSPLHF. The CDR3 nucleotides read TGTGCCAGCAGTTCCCCCAGGGGATCCTATAATTCACCCCTCCACTTT.

This clonotype is classed as medium-sized. The J gene is TRBJ1-2, the V gene TRBV2, with 7 nucleotides matching TRBD1. There are 15 residues in the CDR3. V gave up 6 bases and J gave up 4 bases; unmatched junction bases: 11. Germline loops: CDR1 SNHLY, CDR2 FYNNEI. The CDR3 reads CASSPTGDRTYGYTF. CDR3 bases: TGTGCCAGCAGCCCGACGGGGGACAGAACCTATGGCTACACCTTC.

Worth noting for this clonotype: This could be a read error, since a much larger clone is one nucleotide away. The chain joins TRBV20-1 to TRBJ2-7, with 12 bases lining up with TRBD2. The germline V gene has CDR1 DFQATT and CDR2 SNEGSKA (reference sequence). This CDR3 contains 15 residues. The CDR3 DNA sequence: TGCAGTGCTGGAGACCGGACTAGCGGGGAGGCCGAGCAGTACTTC. This translates into CSAGDRTSGEAEQYF.

In the case of this clonotype: A much larger clone lies one base from this, so it may be a read error. The chain links TRBV19 to TRBJ1-1, with D unresolved. CDR3 length equals 12 residues. The germline V gene has CDR1 LNHDA and CDR2 SQIVND (reference sequence). CDR3 sequence: CASSTPSLGSLF. The CDR3 bases are TGTGCCAGTAGTACTCCCTCTCTCGGATCTTTATTT.

Remarks on this clonotype: Since no conserved phenylalanine or tryptophan closes the CDR3, a read error is the likely cause. Because the CDR3's place on the DNA is in doubt, the DNA is left out and the CDR3 is given as listed by TCRdb. This sequence joins TRBV6-6 and TRBJ2-3; the listed D gene, TRBD2, was not tested against the DNA. CDR1 is MNHNY, CDR2 SVGAGI, per germline (reference sequence). The CDR3 has 16 amino acids, counting both end residues. This chain's CDR3 is CASSSRLAGAEQYFGP.

This clonotype is deemed medium-sized. The chain links TRBV5-1 to TRBJ1-2; D unclear. Trimming cost V 4 bases and J 8 bases, with 15 bases left between them. Germline V lookup: CDR1 SGHRS, CDR2 YFSETQ. The CDR3 loop spans 13 amino acids. CDR3 in amino acids: CASSLDEGRGYTF. CDR3 DNA: TGCGCCAGCAGCCTCGACGAAGGAAGGGGCTACACCTTC.

This clonotype is judged medium-sized. The V and J genes are TRBV6-5 and TRBJ1-4; the D is unclear. V was trimmed by 1 base and J by 5 bases, leaving 11 bases between them. The germline CDR1 and CDR2 sequences are MNHEY and SVGAGI. CDR3 size: 15 residues. The CDR3 DNA sequence: TGTGCCAGCAGTTACTTAGGACTTGAAAATGAAAAACTGTTTTTT. Its translation: CASSYLGLENEKLFF.

Sample share makes this clonotype medium-sized (0.01 to 0.1%). V is TRBV6-1 and J is TRBJ2-6, with 8 bases identical to TRBD2. With 6 bases clipped from V and 4 bases from J, the junction kept 5 bases outside the gene matches. CDR3 length equals 15 residues. Germline lookup yields CDR1 MNHNS and CDR2 SASEGT. The CDR3 here is CASSQRGLGANVLTF. CDR3 coding DNA: TGTGCCAGCAGCCAGCGGGGGTTAGGGGCCAACGTCCTGACTTTC.

Note on this clonotype: A much larger clone differs by one base, so this may be a read error. The V and J genes are TRBV6-1 and TRBJ2-1; D remains ambiguous. Per the germline V gene, CDR1 is MNHNS and CDR2 is SASEGT. The CDR3 contains 14 residues. The CDR3 loop reads CARSGGSSYNEQFF. The CDR3 DNA reads as TGTGCCAGAAGTGGCGGCTCCTCCTACAATGAGCAGTTCTTC.

On this clonotype itself: The germline gene is not matched at one end of the junction; a read error may be the cause. The chain is built from TRBV3-1 and TRBJ1-1, with TRBD1 identical over 7 bases. This CDR3 contains 12 residues. Germline V gene data show CDR1 as LGHDT and CDR2 as YNNKEL (reference sequence). This chain's CDR3 is CAGSSTGPEAFF. DNA for the CDR3: TGTGCCGGCAGCTCGACAGGGCCTGAAGCCTTCTTT.

This clonotype counts as medium-sized. The J gene is TRBJ1-1, the V gene TRBV11-2; D uncertain. The CDR3 is 13 amino acids. Trimming took off 0 bases at V and 3 bases at J, with 5 bases between the two ends. Germline V gene lookup returns CDR1 SGHAT and CDR2 FQNNGV. The CDR3 nucleotides are TGTGCCAGCAGCTTAGATTGGGACACTGAAGCTTTCTTT. It encodes CASSLDWDTEAFF.

Within the sample, this clonotype is medium-sized (0.01 to 0.1%). The chain joins TRBV27 to TRBJ2-2; 12 bases map to TRBD2. The junction had 3 bases not matched to a gene; V was cut back by 4 bases and J by 3 bases. Germline CDR1 and CDR2: MNHEY and SMNVEV (reference sequence). This CDR3 contains 16 residues. The CDR3 region is CASSSRLAGDTGELFF. DNA of the CDR3: TGTGCCAGCAGTTCTAGACTAGCGGGAGACACCGGGGAGCTGTTTTTT.

A few counts support this clonotype. The J gene is TRBJ2-2, the V gene TRBV12-3 or TRBV12-4; 10 bases agree with TRBD1. The CDR3 length is 16 residues. V lost 5 bases and J lost 4; bases outside the gene matches: 7. CDR3: CASSTPGQGPTGELFF. The DNA of the CDR3 is TGTGCCAGCAGTACCCCGGGACAGGGGCCCACCGGGGAGCTGTTTTTT.

This clonotype was seen ten or more times. The chain couples TRBV20-1 to TRBJ1-2; 8 bases line up with TRBD1. The CDR3 extends over 12 amino acids. Unmatched junction bases numbered 5, after V lost 6 bases and J lost 5 bases. CDR1 is DFQATT and CDR2 is SNEGSKA in the germline V gene (reference sequence). CDR3: CSARTGNYGYTF. CDR3 in DNA: TGCAGTGCCAGGACAGGGAATTATGGCTACACCTTC.

The V gene is TRBV20-1, the J gene TRBJ2-7; the match to TRBD2 covers 7 bases. Losses at the gene ends were 1 base for V and 7 bases for J; bases not matched to a gene: 4. The germline V gene encodes CDR1 DFQATT and CDR2 SNEGSKA (reference sequence). The CDR3 is 12 residues long. CDR3 DNA sequence: TGCAGTGCTAGAGTGGGGGAGGGGGAGCAGTACTTC. Translating it yields CSARVGEGEQYF.

On this clonotype itself: No conserved phenylalanine or tryptophan is present at the end of the CDR3, so a read error is the likely explanation. No DNA is shown, since the ends of the CDR3 on it are uncertain; the CDR3 is the one TCRdb lists. This CDR3 reads CASRPGQGAYEQYFGP. The chain recombines TRBV28 with TRBJ2-3; the table's D call of TRBD1 was not tested on the DNA. Germline CDR1 MDHEN, CDR2 SYDVKM. The CDR3 totals 16 residues, both ends included.

This clonotype was found a few times. The chain recombines TRBV7-6 with TRBJ2-1; 8 bases are a match to TRBD1. J gave up 8 bases and V 2 bases, and 14 bases lay outside the gene matches. This CDR3 has 17 amino acids. Germline CDR1 reads SGHVS; CDR2 reads FNYEAQ. This CDR3 is CASSLNSVRTGTDEQFF. In DNA form, the CDR3 reads TGTGCCAGCAGCTTAAATAGCGTGCGGACAGGGACTGATGAGCAGTTCTTC.

By sample fraction, this clonotype is medium-sized. CDR3 amino acids: CASSQEKTSHSYNEQFF. The CDR3 DNA reads TGTGCCAGCAGCCAAGAGAAGACCAGCCACTCCTACAATGAGCAGTTCTTC. The V and J genes are TRBV3-1 and TRBJ2-1; D gene unclear. This CDR3 spans 17 amino acids. Trimming pared 0 bases from V and 0 bases from J, leaving 12 bases between. Germline values: CDR1 LGHDT, CDR2 YNNKEL (reference sequence).

By share, this clonotype counts as medium-sized. The rearrangement links TRBV6-1 to TRBJ2-3, with 11 bases matching TRBD1. Trimming removed 6 bases from V and 5 bases from J; junction bases left unmatched: 7. Germline lookup yields CDR1 MNHNS and CDR2 SASEGT. This CDR3 is built from 15 residues. DNA for the CDR3: TGTGCCAGCAGCCGGACAGGGGGCGCGGGAGATACGCAGTATTTT. Protein: CASSRTGGAGDTQYF.

The chain couples TRBV20-1 to TRBJ2-5, with D perhaps matching TRBD1 (6 bases). Trimming pared 5 bases from V and 7 bases from J, leaving 14 bases between. Germline CDR1 DFQATT, CDR2 SNEGSKA (reference sequence). The CDR3 sequence is 12 residues long. CDR3 in amino acids: CSASGVGGTQYF. The CDR3 region has the DNA TGCAGTGCTTCAGGGGTCGGAGGGACCCAGTACTTC.

This sequence joins TRBV3-1 and TRBJ2-2; D gene ambiguous. The CDR3 totals 13 residues. CDR1 and CDR2 (germline): LGHDT, YNNKEL (reference sequence). Trimming shortened V by 4 bases and J by 0 bases, and 3 bases separated the two germline ends. The DNA of the CDR3 is TGTGCCAGCAGCCGTGCGAACACCGGGGAGCTGTTTTTT. This encodes CASSRANTGELFF. Based on the CDR3 plus reference TRBV3-1 and TRBJ2-2, the full variable domain is DTAVSQTPKYLVTQMGNDKSIKCEQNLGHDTMYWYKQDSKKFLKIMFSYNNKELIINETVPNRFSPKSPDKAHLNLHINSLELGDSAVYFCASSRANTGELFFGEGSRLTVL.

This clonotype counts as large. At one of its ends the junction is not consistent with the germline gene, which may arise from a read error. The V gene is TRBV7-8, the J gene TRBJ1-5, with 7 bases lining up with TRBD1. Germline CDR1 and CDR2: SGHVS and FQNEAQ. The CDR3 runs 15 residues. The CDR3 is CASSLEGQSTQPQHF. The CDR3 region has the DNA TGTGCCAGCAGCTTAGAGGGACAGAGCACTCAGCCCCAGCATTTT.

In the case of this clonotype: An end of the junction differs from the germline gene, which may be a read error. The chain combines TRBV6-1 with TRBJ2-1; maybe TRBD2 (5 bases). Looked up from germline, CDR1 is MNHNS and CDR2 is SASEGT. CDR3 size: 15 residues. This CDR3 reads CASTPLGSSYNGQFF. The DNA for the CDR3 is TGTGCCAGCACCCCCCTGGGGAGCTCCTACAATGGGCAGTTCTTC.

By sample fraction, this clonotype is medium-sized. V usage is TRBV6-2 or TRBV6-3 and J usage is TRBJ1-3; D remains unclear. Germline CDR1 is MNHEY and CDR2 is SVGEGT. The CDR3 length is 15 residues. V was trimmed by 4 bases and J by 0 bases, leaving 10 bases between them. The CDR3 bases are TGTGCCAGCAGTTCCAAACCGGACTCTGGAAACACCATATATTTT. Translated: CASSSKPDSGNTIYF.

This clonotype was recorded many times. The chain couples TRBV7-9 to TRBJ1-5; a weak D match, TRBD1 (6 bases). There are 17 residues in the CDR3. V lost 2 bases and J lost 4, with 18 bases in between. Per germline, CDR1 SEHNR and CDR2 FQNEAQ (reference sequence). DNA of the CDR3: TGTGCCAGCAGCTTATGGGGGGGCGCCGGCAAAAATCAGCCCCAGCATTTT. This encodes CASSLWGGAGKNQPQHF. The full variable domain, completed using reference TRBV7-9 and TRBJ1-5, is DTGVSQNPRHKITKRGQNVTFRCDPISEHNRLYWYRQTLGQGPEFLTYFQNEAQLEKSRLLSDRFSAERPKGSFSTLEIQRTEQGDSAMYLCASSLWGGAGKNQPQHFGDGTRLSIL.

This chain's CDR3 is CASSIEGRYNEQFF. CDR3 sequence (DNA): TGTGCCAGTAGTATAGAGGGCCGATACAATGAGCAGTTCTTC. The chain employs TRBV19 and TRBJ2-1; D uncertain. Trimming took off 0 bases at V and 4 bases at J, with 7 bases between the two ends. CDR1 is LNHDA and CDR2 is SQIVND in the germline V gene (reference sequence). This CDR3 is built from 14 residues.

This clonotype was recorded many times. V gene TRBV7-9 combines with J gene TRBJ1-1, with D perhaps matching TRBD1 (6 bases). V lost 8 bases, J lost 2 bases, and 15 bases lay in between. CDR3 length equals 14 residues. Germline values: CDR1 SEHNR, CDR2 FQNEAQ (reference sequence). The CDR3, as DNA: TGTGCCAGCTCATCGGGGGACACTAACACTGAAGCTTTCTTT. Encoded protein: CASSSGDTNTEAFF.

By sample share, this clonotype is medium-sized. The chain has TRBV7-9 and TRBJ1-3; D is unclear. Germline lookup yields CDR1 SEHNR and CDR2 FQNEAQ (reference sequence). The CDR3 is 11 amino acids. Trimming stripped 6 bases from V and 11 bases from J, with 11 bases between. CDR3 residues: CASSSGGPIYF. The CDR3 region has the DNA TGTGCCAGCAGTTCAGGAGGGCCCATATATTTT.